Given below is one T cell receptor (beta chain) in context. The data derive from a study of blood T cell repertoires in COVID-19. Measured with immunoSEQ multiplex PCR; TCRdb has only the in-frame clones, and not every one. In the table there are hundreds of thousands of clones, about nine tenths of which are singletons. CDR3 length equals 16 residues. V was shortened by 4 bases and J by 4 bases, with 20 bases between the two germline ends. CDR1 SGHRS and CDR2 YFSETQ come from the germline V gene. Source material: peripheral blood. The receptor comes from a middle-aged woman who had recovered from COVID-19. The chain uses TRBV5-1 and TRBJ2-5, with D perhaps matching TRBD1 (6 bases). In DNA, the CDR3 is TGCGCCAGCAGCCCCGAGGGGGATGTGCGCCTAGAGACCCAGTACTTC. The encoded protein is CASSPEGDVRLETQYF.